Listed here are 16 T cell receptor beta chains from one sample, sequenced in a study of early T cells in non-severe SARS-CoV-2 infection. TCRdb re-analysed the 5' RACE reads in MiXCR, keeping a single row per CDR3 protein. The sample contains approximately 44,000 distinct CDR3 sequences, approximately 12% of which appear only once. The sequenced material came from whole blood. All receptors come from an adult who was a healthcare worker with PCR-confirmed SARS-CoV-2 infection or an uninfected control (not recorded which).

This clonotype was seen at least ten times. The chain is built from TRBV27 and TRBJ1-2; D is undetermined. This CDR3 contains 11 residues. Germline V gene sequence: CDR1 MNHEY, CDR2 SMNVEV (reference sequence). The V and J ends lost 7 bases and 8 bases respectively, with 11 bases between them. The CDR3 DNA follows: TGTGCCAGCACCGCAGCGGGAGGCTACACCTTC. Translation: CASTAAGGYTF.

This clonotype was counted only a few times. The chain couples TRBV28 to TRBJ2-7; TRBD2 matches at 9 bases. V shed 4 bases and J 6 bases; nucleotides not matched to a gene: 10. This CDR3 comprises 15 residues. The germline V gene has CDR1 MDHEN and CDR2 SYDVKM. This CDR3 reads CASSSIAGVLPEQYF. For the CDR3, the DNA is TGTGCCAGCAGTTCAATAGCGGGAGTCTTACCCGAGCAGTACTTC.

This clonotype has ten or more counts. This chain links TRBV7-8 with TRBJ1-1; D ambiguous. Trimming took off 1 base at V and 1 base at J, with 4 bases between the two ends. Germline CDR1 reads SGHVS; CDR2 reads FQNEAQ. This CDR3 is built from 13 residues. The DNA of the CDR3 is TGTGCCAGCAGCTTAGGGGCGAACACTGAAGCTTTCTTT. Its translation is CASSLGANTEAFF.

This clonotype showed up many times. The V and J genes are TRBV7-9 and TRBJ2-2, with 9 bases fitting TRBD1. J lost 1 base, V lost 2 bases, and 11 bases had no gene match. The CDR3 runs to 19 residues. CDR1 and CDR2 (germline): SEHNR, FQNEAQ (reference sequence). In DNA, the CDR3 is TGTGCCAGCAGCTTAACCGTATTAAAGGGACAGGGGAACACCGGGGAGCTGTTTTTT. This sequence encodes CASSLTVLKGQGNTGELFF.

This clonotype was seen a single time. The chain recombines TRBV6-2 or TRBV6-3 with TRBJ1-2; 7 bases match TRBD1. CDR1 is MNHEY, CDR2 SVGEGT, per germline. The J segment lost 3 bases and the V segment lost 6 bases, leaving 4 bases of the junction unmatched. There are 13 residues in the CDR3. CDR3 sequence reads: CASRGQQDYGYTF. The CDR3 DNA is TGTGCCAGCAGGGGACAGCAGGACTATGGCTACACCTTC.

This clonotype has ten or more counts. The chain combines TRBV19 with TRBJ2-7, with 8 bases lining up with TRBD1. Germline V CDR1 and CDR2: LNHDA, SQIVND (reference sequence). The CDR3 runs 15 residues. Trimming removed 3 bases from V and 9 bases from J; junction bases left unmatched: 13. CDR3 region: CASSIGGDRTLGQYF. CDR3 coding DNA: TGTGCCAGTAGTATTGGAGGGGACAGGACCCTTGGGCAGTACTTC.

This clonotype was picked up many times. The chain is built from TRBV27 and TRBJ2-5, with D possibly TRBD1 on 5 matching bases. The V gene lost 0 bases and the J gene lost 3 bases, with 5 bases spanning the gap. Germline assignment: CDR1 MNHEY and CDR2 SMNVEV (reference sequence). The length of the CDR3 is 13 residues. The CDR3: CASSLSREETQYF. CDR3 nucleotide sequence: TGTGCCAGCAGTTTATCCAGGGAAGAGACCCAGTACTTC.

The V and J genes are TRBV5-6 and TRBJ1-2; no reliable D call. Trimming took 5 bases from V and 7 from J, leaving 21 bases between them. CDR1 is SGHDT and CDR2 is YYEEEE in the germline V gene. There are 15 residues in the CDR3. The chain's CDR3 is CASSLGEWTGSGYTF. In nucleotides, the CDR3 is TGTGCCAGCAGTCTGGGAGAATGGACTGGAAGTGGCTACACCTTC.

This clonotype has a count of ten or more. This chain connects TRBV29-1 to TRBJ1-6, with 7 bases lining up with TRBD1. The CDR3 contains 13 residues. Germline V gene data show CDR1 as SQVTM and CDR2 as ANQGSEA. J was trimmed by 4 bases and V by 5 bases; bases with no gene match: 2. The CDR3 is CSVQGGYNSPLHF. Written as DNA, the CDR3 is TGCAGCGTTCAGGGGGGGTATAATTCACCCCTCCACTTT.

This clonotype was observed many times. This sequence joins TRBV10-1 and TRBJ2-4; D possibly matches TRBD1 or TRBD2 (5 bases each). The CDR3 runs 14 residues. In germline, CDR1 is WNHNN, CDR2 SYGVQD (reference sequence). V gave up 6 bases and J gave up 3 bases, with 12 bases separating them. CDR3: CASRRGVVKNIQYF. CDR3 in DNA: TGCGCCAGCAGAAGAGGGGTTGTCAAAAACATTCAGTACTTC.

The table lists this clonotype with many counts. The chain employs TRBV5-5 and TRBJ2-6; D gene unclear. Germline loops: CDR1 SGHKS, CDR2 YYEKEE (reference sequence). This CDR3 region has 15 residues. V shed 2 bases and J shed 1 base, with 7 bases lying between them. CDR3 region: CASSFSGSGANVLTF. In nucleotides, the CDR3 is TGTGCCAGCAGCTTTAGTGGATCTGGGGCCAACGTCCTGACTTTC.

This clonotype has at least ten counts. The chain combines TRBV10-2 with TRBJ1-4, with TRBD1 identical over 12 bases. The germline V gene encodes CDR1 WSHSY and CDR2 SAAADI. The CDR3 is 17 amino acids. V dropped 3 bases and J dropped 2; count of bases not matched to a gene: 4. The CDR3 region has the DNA TGCGCCAGCAGTGACCCGGGACAGGGGGCGACTAATGAAAAACTGTTTTTT. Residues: CASSDPGQGATNEKLFF.

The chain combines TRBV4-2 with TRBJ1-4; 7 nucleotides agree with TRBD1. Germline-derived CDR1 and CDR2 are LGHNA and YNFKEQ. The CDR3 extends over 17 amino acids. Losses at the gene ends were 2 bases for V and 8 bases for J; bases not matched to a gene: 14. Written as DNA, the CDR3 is TGTGCCAGCAGCCAACCGTCCGGGACAGCGGATGGGGAAAAACTGTTTTTT. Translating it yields CASSQPSGTADGEKLFF.

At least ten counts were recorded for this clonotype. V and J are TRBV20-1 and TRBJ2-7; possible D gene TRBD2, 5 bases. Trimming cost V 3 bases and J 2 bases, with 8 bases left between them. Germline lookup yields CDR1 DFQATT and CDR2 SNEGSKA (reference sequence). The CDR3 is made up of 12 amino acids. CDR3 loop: CSASGITYEQYF. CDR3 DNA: TGCAGTGCTAGCGGGATTACCTACGAGCAGTACTTC.

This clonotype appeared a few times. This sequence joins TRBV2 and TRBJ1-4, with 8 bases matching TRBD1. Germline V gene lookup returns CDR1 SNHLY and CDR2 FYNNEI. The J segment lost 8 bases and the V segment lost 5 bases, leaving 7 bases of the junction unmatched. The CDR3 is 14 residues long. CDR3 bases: TGTGCCAGCAGTTCCGGGACAGGCGGGGAAAAACTGTTTTTT. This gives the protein CASSSGTGGEKLFF.

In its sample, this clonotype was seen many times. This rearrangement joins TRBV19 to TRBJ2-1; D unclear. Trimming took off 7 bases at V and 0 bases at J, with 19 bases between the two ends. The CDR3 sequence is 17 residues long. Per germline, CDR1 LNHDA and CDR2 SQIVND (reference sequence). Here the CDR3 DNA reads TGTGCCAGTACAAAAGCCGGAGACGGCAGCTCCTACAATGAGCAGTTCTTC. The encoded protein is CASTKAGDGSSYNEQFF.